These T cell receptor beta chains were read from a single sample in a study of T-cell reconstitution after alpha-beta-depleted transplantation in children. TCRdb ran MiXCR on the PCR reads and lists one entry per CDR3 protein. The repertoire holds roughly 400,000 distinct CDR3 sequences, with about a fifth as singletons. The sample in question was PBMCs from the stem cell graft donor, obtained from the stem cell graft. These receptors all stem from a human donor who donated a stem cell graft to a child with acute myeloid leukemia. The CDR3 runs from the conserved cysteine through the conserved F or W. The D gene is left open where the match is weak. The size of a clone is reported for some rows only, either as once, few or many, or as a class for expanded clones.

v_call	d_call	j_call	clone_size	cdr3_nt	cdr3_aa
TRBV25-1	NA	TRBJ2-7	NA	TGTGCCAGCAGTGACCTACTCTACGAGCAGTACTTC	CASSDLLYEQYF
TRBV4-1	TRBD2	TRBJ2-1	NA	TGCGCCAGCAGGGGACTAGCGGGACCCTACAATGAGCAGTTCTTC	CASRGLAGPYNEQFF
TRBV12-3/TRBV12-4	NA	TRBJ2-2	once	TGTGCCAGCAGACTGGGGGGTGCCGGGGAGCTGTTTTTT	CASRLGGAGELFF
TRBV10-3	NA	TRBJ2-7	few	TGTGCCATCAGTAGGCTAGCGTCCTACGAGCAGTACTTC	CAISRLASYEQYF
TRBV20-1	NA	TRBJ2-7	many	TGCAGTGCTAGAGATGCGGGGCCAAAGTACTTC	CSARDAGPKYF
TRBV20-1	NA	TRBJ2-3	many	TGCAGTGCTCGGCTAGACCTTAACACAGATACGCAGTATTTT	CSARLDLNTDTQYF
TRBV9	NA	TRBJ2-2	NA	TGTGCCAGCAGCGCACTTTCGAACACCGGGGAGCTGTTTTTT	CASSALSNTGELFF
TRBV12-3/TRBV12-4	TRBD1	TRBJ2-7	many	TGTGCCAGCAGTTCAACCGGGACAGGCTACGAGCAGTACTTC	CASSSTGTGYEQYF
TRBV6-2/TRBV6-3	TRBD1	TRBJ1-6	few	TGTGCCAGCAGTTACTGGACAGGATATTCACCCCTCCACTTT	CASSYWTGYSPLHF
TRBV20-1	NA	TRBJ1-2	NA	TGCAGTTCACCCTGGACTAACTATGGCTACACCTTC	CSSPWTNYGYTF
TRBV5-5	NA	TRBJ2-3	NA	TGTGCCAGCAGCCGACAGCGGGGCACAGATACGCAGTATTTT	CASSRQRGTDTQYF
TRBV6-2/TRBV6-3	TRBD2	TRBJ2-7	NA	TGTGCCAGCAGCAAACCACTAGCGGGAGGGATCTACGAGCAGTACTTC	CASSKPLAGGIYEQYF
TRBV12-3/TRBV12-4	NA	TRBJ2-2	NA	TGTGCCAGCAGTTTAGCACCTTCGGGCGGGGAGCTGTTTTTT	CASSLAPSGGELFF
TRBV5-1	TRBD1	TRBJ2-7	few	TGCGCCAGCAGGAGACAGGGGGCAGACGAGCAGTACTTC	CASRRQGADEQYF
TRBV20-1	NA	TRBJ2-5	NA	TGCAGTGCTAATTCCGGACGGGAGTACCAAGAGACCCAGTACTTC	CSANSGREYQETQYF
TRBV19	TRBD2	TRBJ2-1	NA	TGTGCCAGTAGTATGACGGGAGGCGGATACAATGAGCAGTTCTTC	CASSMTGGGYNEQFF
TRBV12-3/TRBV12-4	NA	TRBJ1-1	NA	TGTGCCAGCAGTACGACTGGGAACACTGAAGCTTTCTTT	CASSTTGNTEAFF
TRBV6-5	TRBD2	TRBJ2-7	NA	TGTGCCAGCAGCGGGACTAGCGGGAGTATCGAGCAGTACTTC	CASSGTSGSIEQYF
TRBV4-1	NA	TRBJ2-1	NA	TGCGCCAGCAGCCAGGGACCCCCGTTCAATGAGCAGTTCTTC	CASSQGPPFNEQFF
TRBV14	NA	TRBJ2-7	once	TGTGCCAGCAGCCGACAGGCCGGAGGTTACGAGCAGTACTTC	CASSRQAGGYEQYF
TRBV4-1	TRBD2	TRBJ2-3	NA	TGCGCCAGCAGCCAAGTGGGGGGGACCGGCACAGATACGCAGTATTTT	CASSQVGGTGTDTQYF
TRBV12-3/TRBV12-4	NA	TRBJ1-3	few	TGTGCCAGCAGCCCCGAGGGTATTTCTATCGGAAACACCATATATTTT	CASSPEGISIGNTIYF
TRBV10-3	NA	TRBJ1-4	NA	TGTGCCATCAGTGGGAGCCAGGCTGGAGAAAAACTGTTTTTT	CAISGSQAGEKLFF
TRBV20-1	TRBD2	TRBJ2-3	many	TGCAGTGCTAGCGTTAGCGGGAGCGAAGCAGATACGCAGTATTTT	CSASVSGSEADTQYF
TRBV7-2	NA	TRBJ1-1	NA	TGTGCCAGCAGCACCGGAGGAGTGAACACTGAAGCTTTCTTT	CASSTGGVNTEAFF
TRBV29-1	TRBD1	TRBJ1-1	few	TGCAGCGGGAGGGGGGGACAGGGGACTGAAGCTTTCTTT	CSGRGGQGTEAFF
TRBV12-3/TRBV12-4	NA	TRBJ2-5	many	TGCGCCAGCAGCTTGACAGCCCAAGAGACCCAGTACTTC	CASSLTAQETQYF
TRBV15	TRBD2	TRBJ2-5	few	TGTGCCACCAGCACCATAGCGGGGCCGGAAGAGACCCAGTACTTC	CATSTIAGPEETQYF
TRBV4-1	NA	TRBJ2-3	NA	TGCGCCAGCAGCCAAGACGGATCCGGCCTATCCGGGGTAGATACGCAGTATTTT	CASSQDGSGLSGVDTQYF
TRBV5-1	NA	TRBJ2-5	NA	TGCGCCAGCAGTTCCAAAGAGACATTGCAAGAGACCCAGTACTTC	CASSSKETLQETQYF
TRBV29-1	NA	TRBJ2-7	many	TGCAGCGCCCTAGCATTCGGGGCCTCCGAGCAGTACTTC	CSALAFGASEQYF
TRBV29-1	TRBD1	TRBJ1-1	many	TGCAGCGTTGCAGGACAGGGGAACACTGAAGCTTTCTTT	CSVAGQGNTEAFF
TRBV20-1	NA	TRBJ1-2	many	TGCAGTGCCAAGATAGGGCTTGAAGTTTATGGCTACACCTTC	CSAKIGLEVYGYTF
TRBV7-9	NA	TRBJ2-4	NA	TGTGCCAGCAGCTTAGCGGGGGACGGGAGAGGGGACATTCAGTACTTC	CASSLAGDGRGDIQYF
TRBV20-1	TRBD2	TRBJ2-3	NA	TGCAGTGCCAGCCGAACTAGCGGGAACACAGATACGCAGTATTTT	CSASRTSGNTDTQYF
TRBV29-1	TRBD1	TRBJ2-3	few	TGCAGCGTCGGGACAGGGACCCGCACAGATACGCAGTATTTT	CSVGTGTRTDTQYF
TRBV6-4	NA	TRBJ2-7	few	TGTGCCAGCAGTGCTCTTACTAGTCAGTACTACGAGCAGTACTTC	CASSALTSQYYEQYF
TRBV5-1	NA	TRBJ1-1	few	TGCGCCAGCAGCTTGGGCGGAATCTCGGGCACTGAAGCTTTCTTT	CASSLGGISGTEAFF
TRBV7-6	NA	TRBJ2-1	few	TGTGCCAGCAGCTTAGGGGATCTCTACAATGAGCAGTTCTTC	CASSLGDLYNEQFF
TRBV20-1	TRBD2	TRBJ2-2	NA	TGCAGTGCTCTTGGGACTAGCGGGAGGGACGGGGAGCTGTTTTTT	CSALGTSGRDGELFF
TRBV15	NA	TRBJ2-1	NA	TGTGCCACCAGCAGAGATTGGCCCGCGACCTACAATGAGCAGTTCTTC	CATSRDWPATYNEQFF
TRBV7-9	TRBD2	TRBJ2-3	NA	TGTGCCAGCAGCTTATCCAGCGGGAAGACAGATACGCAGTATTTT	CASSLSSGKTDTQYF
TRBV20-1	TRBD1	TRBJ2-5	many	TGCAGTGCTACTCTGGGACAGGGGAAAGAGACCCAGTACTTC	CSATLGQGKETQYF
TRBV24-1	TRBD1	TRBJ2-7	few	TGTGCCACCAGTGAGGCCGGGACAGGGTTTACCTACGAGCAGTACTTC	CATSEAGTGFTYEQYF
TRBV6-2/TRBV6-3	NA	TRBJ2-6	few	TGTGCCAGCAGTCAGACACGCTCTGGGGCCAACGTCCTGACTTTC	CASSQTRSGANVLTF
TRBV7-9	NA	TRBJ1-2	few	TGTGCCAGCAGCTTTACAGGGAACTATGGCTACACCTTC	CASSFTGNYGYTF